This T cell receptor (beta chain) was sequenced during a study of cytomegalovirus exposure and HLA in healthy donors. Study-level findings and limits: TCR beta chains numbering some 160 were designated cytomegalovirus-associated. In the roughly 120 validation repertoires, a later analysis found that first-cohort TCR clusters tended to co-occur.

A word on this clone: Its antigen is unknown.

A roughly 120-subject validation cohort, separate from the roughly 680-subject first cohort, supplied the donors. Using immunoSEQ multiplex PCR, the repertoire was profiled, and TCRdb retains in-frame clones only, with some absent. Found here are hundreds of thousands of clones, about nine tenths of them singletons; the top ten hold 0.65% to 0.95%. The CDR3 length is 18 residues. The trim removed 2 bases at V and 1 base at J, leaving 12 bases unmatched. Germline V lookup: CDR1 SGHVT, CDR2 SQSDAQ. The J gene is TRBJ2-7, the V gene TRBV7-4; 9 bases map to TRBD2. The receptor was derived from a woman under 30 in good health and CMV-seronegative. Sequencing input: PBMCs. CDR3: CASSLFWGLTSGSYEQYF. Here the CDR3 DNA reads TGTGCCAGCAGCTTATTCTGGGGGCTGACTAGCGGATCCTACGAGCAGTACTTC.